This T cell receptor beta chain comes out of a study of blood T cells in healthy people across ages. Donation came from healthy Caucasian individuals in Russia who were aged 6 to 90. J was trimmed by 9 bases and V by 6 bases; bases with no gene match: 16. The germline V gene encodes CDR1 DFQATT and CDR2 SNEGSKA (reference sequence). This CDR3 is built from 14 residues. Next came a second PCR, run for roughly 6 to 11 cycles, which used a sample-barcoded 5' primer along with a J-beta primer mix. Every single cDNA molecule received a tag from a template-switch adaptor with 12 random nucleotides. MiXCR was run by TCRdb on the 5' RACE reads, yielding one entry per CDR3 protein. Here the sample spans 1.5 million to 2 million distinct CDR3 sequences, approximately 28% being singletons.

This TCR derives from a woman aged 25 to 45 in good health. Sequences were obtained from blood. The V call is TRBV20-1, the J call TRBJ2-5; 7 bases agree with TRBD1. CDR3 residues: CSAPRDRVQGAQYF. CDR3 DNA: TGCAGTGCGCCTAGAGACAGGGTTCAAGGCGCCCAGTACTTC.